The rows below give T cell receptor beta chains drawn from one sample of a study of CD8 T cells in ankylosing spondylitis. MiXCR, applied by TCRdb to the 5' RACE reads, yields one record per CDR3 protein. The table includes nearly 350,000 distinct CDR3 sequences, roughly 14% detected once. The sequenced sample was blood, either unsorted or a sorted T cell fraction (not recorded which). The receptors stem from a male donor with ankylosing spondylitis or in good health (not recorded which). The conserved cysteine and the conserved F or W are not part of the CDR3 here. The order of the fields is V gene, J gene, D gene, CDR3 protein. The D gene is left open where the match is weak.

TRBV10-3,TRBJ2-3,TRBD2,AITQGGLAGSKADTQY
TRBV7-9,TRBJ2-5,-,ASGSGTYQETQY
TRBV6-2/TRBV6-3,TRBJ1-2,-,ASSYSTGTGRNYGYT
TRBV4-2,TRBJ2-3,-,ASSQTAKAEDTQY
TRBV7-2,TRBJ2-1,TRBD2,ASSLAAGGFNEQF
TRBV4-1,TRBJ2-7,-,ASSYSTLQGYEQY
TRBV5-6,TRBJ2-1,TRBD2,ASSLLHSGRVNEQF
TRBV18,TRBJ2-7,TRBD1,ASSPDRGRPYEQY
TRBV11-2,TRBJ2-1,-,ASSSPEGVTYNEQF
TRBV15,TRBJ2-2,TRBD2,ATSRLGLAGTTGELF
TRBV18,TRBJ2-3,TRBD2,ASSPQLAGTDTQY
TRBV29-1,TRBJ1-2,-,SVGQSGYT
TRBV15,TRBJ1-6,-,ATSRARTEDSPLH
TRBV7-9,TRBJ1-4,-,ASSPPREKLF
TRBV7-9,TRBJ1-6,-,ASSLDGTQGYNSPLH
TRBV10-2,TRBJ2-4,TRBD2,ASTGTSGSNIQY
TRBV5-1,TRBJ1-1,-,ASSSGQSDRQAF
TRBV10-1,TRBJ2-3,TRBD2,ASSDRTSGRNWDPDTQY
TRBV5-1,TRBJ1-5,-,ASSLEGHNQPQH
TRBV10-3,TRBJ2-5,TRBD1,ATRTGGQETQY
TRBV5-1,TRBJ2-5,TRBD2,ASTPTSGSLETQY
TRBV5-6,TRBJ2-2,-,ASSSRDRNTGELF
TRBV12-3/TRBV12-4,TRBJ1-1,TRBD1,ASLFWGQEAF
TRBV5-1,TRBJ2-1,-,ASSLLGIRVHEQF
TRBV5-1,TRBJ2-1,-,ASSIRRDRNEEQF
TRBV4-1,TRBJ2-7,-,ASSQAKGSVYEQY
TRBV12-3/TRBV12-4,TRBJ2-3,-,ASSLVSRADTQY
TRBV14,TRBJ2-2,-,ASSQDAGTGELF
TRBV12-3/TRBV12-4,TRBJ1-6,TRBD1,ASSLQGAGWSPLH
TRBV12-3/TRBV12-4,TRBJ1-2,-,ASSLSLTGYGYT
TRBV5-1,TRBJ2-7,-,ASTSRPGSYEQY
TRBV5-1,TRBJ1-4,-,ASSAGAGRGEKLF
TRBV3-1,TRBJ2-3,-,ASSPASSSPQY
TRBV6-5,TRBJ1-2,-,ASSYGDRGYT
TRBV5-1,TRBJ2-3,-,ASSLEQPSTDTQY
TRBV5-1,TRBJ2-1,-,ASSSPARNNEQF
TRBV27,TRBJ2-3,-,ASSLGMISTDTQY
TRBV5-1,TRBJ1-1,-,ASTSHTGNTEAF
TRBV7-2,TRBJ2-3,-,ASSLRASRGYTDTQY
TRBV2,TRBJ1-1,TRBD1,ASKGDQGAEAF
TRBV12-5,TRBJ2-2,TRBD1,ASGYPRDRVRPGELF
TRBV6-2/TRBV6-3,TRBJ2-3,TRBD2,ASSSRTSGGTDTQY
TRBV29-1,TRBJ1-3,TRBD1,SAGTVGNTIY
TRBV5-1,TRBJ2-3,-,ASCLEAPSTDTQY
TRBV20-1,TRBJ2-3,TRBD1,SAKRDRGNADTQY
TRBV20-1,TRBJ2-1,TRBD2,SARDRVSGRNEQF
TRBV5-1,TRBJ2-3,-,ASSVEIAPSSTDTQY
TRBV10-3,TRBJ1-1,TRBD1,AIRGQPYTEAF
TRBV12-3/TRBV12-4,TRBJ2-1,TRBD2,ASSNTGLAGPIYNEQF
TRBV27,TRBJ2-7,TRBD2,ASSRNSGGTGSYEQY
TRBV7-2,TRBJ2-4,TRBD1,ASSKDSGTGTKNIQY
TRBV10-3,TRBJ2-7,TRBD1,AVRDRAYEQY
TRBV28,TRBJ2-1,TRBD1,ASGRRQGAAEQF
TRBV3-1,TRBJ2-7,-,ASSPPLRTEQY
TRBV10-3,TRBJ1-1,TRBD1,AITGQGRGSTEAF
TRBV7-9,TRBJ2-1,-,ASSLGSLDEQF
TRBV7-9,TRBJ1-4,TRBD1,ASSNPTGRNEKLF
TRBV10-3,TRBJ1-1,-,AISLEGGRTEAF
TRBV5-5,TRBJ1-2,-,ASSLQGRTDGYT